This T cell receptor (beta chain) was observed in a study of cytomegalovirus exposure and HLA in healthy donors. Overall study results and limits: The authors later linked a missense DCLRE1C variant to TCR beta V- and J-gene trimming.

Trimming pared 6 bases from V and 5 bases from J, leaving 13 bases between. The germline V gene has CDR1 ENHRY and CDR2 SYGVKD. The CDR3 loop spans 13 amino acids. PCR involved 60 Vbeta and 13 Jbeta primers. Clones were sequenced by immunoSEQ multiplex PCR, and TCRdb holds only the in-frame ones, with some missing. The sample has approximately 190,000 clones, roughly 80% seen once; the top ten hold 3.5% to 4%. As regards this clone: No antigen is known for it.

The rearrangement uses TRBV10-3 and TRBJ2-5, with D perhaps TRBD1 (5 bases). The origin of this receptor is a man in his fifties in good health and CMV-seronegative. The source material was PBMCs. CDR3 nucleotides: TGTGCCATCAGCTCAGGGTTTGCGGAGACCCAGTACTTC. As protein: CAISSGFAETQYF.